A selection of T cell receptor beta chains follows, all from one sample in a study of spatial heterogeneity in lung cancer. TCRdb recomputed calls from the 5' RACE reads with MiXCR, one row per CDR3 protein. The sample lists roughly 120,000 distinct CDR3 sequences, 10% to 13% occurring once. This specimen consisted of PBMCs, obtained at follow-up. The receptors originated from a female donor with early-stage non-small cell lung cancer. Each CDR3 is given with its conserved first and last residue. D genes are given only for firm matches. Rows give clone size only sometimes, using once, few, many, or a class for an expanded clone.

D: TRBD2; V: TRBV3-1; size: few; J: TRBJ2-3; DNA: TGTGCCAGCAGCCAATCGGAACTAGCGGGAGCAGATACGCAGTATTTT; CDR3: CASSQSELAGADTQYF
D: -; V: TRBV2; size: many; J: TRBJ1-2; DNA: TGTGCCGCCAGGGGCCCACCGAGCTATGGCTACACCTTC; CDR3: CAARGPPSYGYTF
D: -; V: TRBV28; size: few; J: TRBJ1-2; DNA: TGTGCCAGCAGGGACCCCTTGGAAGGCTACACCTTC; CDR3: CASRDPLEGYTF
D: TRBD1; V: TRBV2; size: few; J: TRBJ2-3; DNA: TGTGCCAGCAGTGACGGACAGGGCACAGATACGCAGTATTTT; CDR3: CASSDGQGTDTQYF
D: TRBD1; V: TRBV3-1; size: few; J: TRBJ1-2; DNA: TGTGCCAGCAGCCAAGGACAGGGGGCGGCTGGCTACACCTTC; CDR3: CASSQGQGAAGYTF
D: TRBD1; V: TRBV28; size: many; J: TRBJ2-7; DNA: TGTGCCAGCAGCTCCAGGGGACAGCCTTTCTACGAGCAGTACTTC; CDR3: CASSSRGQPFYEQYF
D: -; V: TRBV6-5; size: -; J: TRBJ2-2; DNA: TGTGCCAGCAGTTACTCTCGGAGCTTCCGGGACACCGGGGAGCTGTTTTTT; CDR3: CASSYSRSFRDTGELFF
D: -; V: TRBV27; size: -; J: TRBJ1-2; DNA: TGTGCCAGCAGTACCAGGTGGAACTATGGCTACACCTTC; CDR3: CASSTRWNYGYTF
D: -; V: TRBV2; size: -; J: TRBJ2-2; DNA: TGTGCCAGCAGTTCCAGGAGTAGCGTGAACACCGGGGAGCTGTTTTTT; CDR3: CASSSRSSVNTGELFF
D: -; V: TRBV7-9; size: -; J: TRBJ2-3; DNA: TGTGCCAGCAGCCTGGGGACACCAGATACGCAGTATTTT; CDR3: CASSLGTPDTQYF
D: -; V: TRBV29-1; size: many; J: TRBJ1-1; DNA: TGCAGCGTTGAAGATTCTCCGGAAGGGGGACGCTCTGAAGCTTTCTTT; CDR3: CSVEDSPEGGRSEAFF